The rows below give T cell receptor beta chains drawn from one sample of a study of CXCR3-negative and CXCR3-positive naive CD8 T cells. TCRdb re-analyzed the 5' RACE reads; it lists each CDR3 protein once, without DNA. The repertoire table contains around 66,000 distinct CDR3 sequences. The sample comprised naive CXCR3+ CD8+ T cells from blood. These receptors originate from a human donor in good health. Some clones in this sample may be carry-over from other donors' samples. Both conserved end residues are part of each CDR3.

V	J	CDR3
TRBV12-3/TRBV12-4	TRBJ2-7	CASSLSGYEQYF
TRBV19	TRBJ1-2	CASEFSPGTGYGYTF
TRBV11-2	TRBJ2-1	CASSLSRTANNEQFF
TRBV6-5	TRBJ2-1	CASSPQAGGPNEQFF
TRBV10-3	TRBJ2-5	CAISEWGGAGIQETQYF
TRBV21-1	TRBJ2-1	CASSNLSSGMSYNEQFF
TRBV11-3	TRBJ2-5	CASRGRLAEQETQYF
TRBV6-5	TRBJ1-2	CASSFKAGPTRIYTF
TRBV7-9	TRBJ1-4	CASSRGDRGHEKLFF
TRBV20-1	TRBJ2-7	CSASPLAGLYEQYF
TRBV6-6	TRBJ2-3	CASSYSWGPREVGTDTQYF
TRBV6-2/TRBV6-3	TRBJ2-7	CASSYSMTDYEQYF
TRBV12-5	TRBJ2-1	CASGPWGNEQFF
TRBV7-9	TRBJ2-7	CASSWTTGDEQYF
TRBV3-1	TRBJ2-3	CASSQEGLVTDTQYF
TRBV21-1	TRBJ2-2	CASSNCSPVARPDTGELFF
TRBV19	TRBJ2-1	CASSTRDIFRQFF
TRBV29-1	TRBJ1-1	CSYYPGNTEAFF
TRBV11-3	TRBJ2-7	CASSYRSSYEQYF
TRBV21-1	TRBJ2-2	CASTRDQRGAGELFF
TRBV12-3/TRBV12-4	TRBJ2-3	CASSPPGTGADTQYF
TRBV29-1	TRBJ2-7	CSVVDSTDYEQYF
TRBV7-9	TRBJ1-1	CASSRNRGGMNTEAFF
TRBV29-1	TRBJ1-3	CSVEEFSETGNTIYF
TRBV3-1	TRBJ2-7	CASSHPTGSSSYEQYF
TRBV7-9	TRBJ1-5	CASSYGQSNQPQHF
TRBV7-9	TRBJ2-7	CASSSNGQGGSYEQYF
TRBV19	TRBJ1-1	CASSPVNGTPVLNTEAFF
TRBV7-6	TRBJ1-3	CASSSQTEDSGNTIYF
TRBV7-6	TRBJ2-5	CASSYGGRGETQYF
TRBV5-1	TRBJ1-2	CASSLGIQGAPTYYGYTF
TRBV29-1	TRBJ2-1	CSVEDYARSYNEQFF